Below, one TCR beta chain is given with its context. V dropped 0 bases and J dropped 2 bases, with 10 bases sitting between them. Per the germline V gene, CDR1 is KGHSH and CDR2 is LQKENI. CDR3 size: 15 residues. Seattle patients were enrolled while actively infected and followed longitudinally. Assay: immunoSEQ multiplex PCR; the TCRdb copy retains only in-frame clones and omits some. Of around 250,000 clones in the sample, around 91% were seen once. This record belongs to a study of blood T cell repertoires in COVID-19. Study at large: Researchers got acute and convalescent COVID-19 samples from the United States, Italy and Spain. Sources were T cells, B-cell-depleted T cells, or PBMCs; the material itself was cDNA or gDNA.

V is TRBV18 and J is TRBJ2-5; possibly TRBD2 for D (6 bases). The TCR sequence derives from a woman aged 55-69 years with COVID-19, enrolled during active disease. The specimen sequenced was peripheral blood. CDR3 residues: CASSPPGGGQETQYF. The CDR3 DNA follows: TGTGCCAGCTCACCACCGGGGGGAGGTCAAGAGACCCAGTACTTC.